The present T cell receptor beta chain was sequenced within a study of response to subunit inactivated influenza vaccine listed by TCRdb under 2018. Study-level background: The study used deep quantitative T cell receptor repertoire profiling to track responses to a trivalent subunit inactivated influenza vaccine. Broad study findings and their caveats: The authors suggested that each seasonal influenza vaccination may recruit only a limited number of new T cells.

This clonotype has more than one count but fewer than ten. No antigen is known for it. Nothing much larger sits one base from this clone, and base qualities are not available. V is reduced by 2 bases and J by 6 bases, leaving a spacing of 12 bases between them. The CDR3 sequence holds 14 residues, the cysteine and phenylalanine included. Only the CDR3 DNA is retained, 42 bases long and in frame from the first base. From a lookup of the germline V gene, CDR1 and CDR2 are MDHEN and SYDVKM. Libraries were constructed by RT-PCR. Instrument used: Illumina HiSeq 2500. The public reads were reprocessed in TCRdb via fastp at Q25 and MiXCR, keeping in-frame beta chains. Here each entry gathers all rows of one CDR3 protein and keeps the most common genes and DNA. In all, the sample holds hundreds of thousands of distinct CDR3 sequences, and 6.5% to 8% of those were seen once. The top ten constitute approximately 13% of the sample.

This receptor was taken from a man aged 45-69 years who received an inactivated influenza vaccine. Donor details come from another sample of the same person, matched by shared clones. The specimen comprised PBMCs from blood, sampled around 25 months after vaccination. Recombination linked TRBV28 to TRBJ2-3, with TRBD2 tentatively as D gene (5 bases match). At the DNA level, the sequence is TGTGCCAGCAGTTTACGTACTAGATGGGATACGCAGTATTTT. Translated, it reads CASSLRTRWDTQYF.